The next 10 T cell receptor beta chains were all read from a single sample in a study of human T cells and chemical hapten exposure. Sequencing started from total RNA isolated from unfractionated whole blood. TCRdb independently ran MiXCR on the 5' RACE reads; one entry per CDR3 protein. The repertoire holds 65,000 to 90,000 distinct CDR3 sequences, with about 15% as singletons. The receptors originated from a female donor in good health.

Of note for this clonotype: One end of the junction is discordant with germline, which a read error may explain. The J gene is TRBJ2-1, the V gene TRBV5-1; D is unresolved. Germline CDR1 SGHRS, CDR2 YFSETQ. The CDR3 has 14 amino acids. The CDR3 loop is CASTLNGLSDEQFF. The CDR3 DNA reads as TGCGCCAGCACCTTGAACGGCCTCAGCGATGAGCAGTTCTTC.

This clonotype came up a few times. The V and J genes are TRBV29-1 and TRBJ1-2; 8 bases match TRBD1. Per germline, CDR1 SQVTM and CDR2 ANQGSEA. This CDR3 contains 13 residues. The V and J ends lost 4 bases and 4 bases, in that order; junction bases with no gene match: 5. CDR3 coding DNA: TGCAGCGTTGGGGCAGGGGGCCCCTATGGCTACACCTTC. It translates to CSVGAGGPYGYTF.

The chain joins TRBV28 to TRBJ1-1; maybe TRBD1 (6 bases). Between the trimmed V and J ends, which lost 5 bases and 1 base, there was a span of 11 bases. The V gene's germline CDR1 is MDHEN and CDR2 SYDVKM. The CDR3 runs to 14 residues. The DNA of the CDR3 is TGTGCCAGCAGTGGGGACAAGAGGAACACTGAAGCTTTCTTT. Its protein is CASSGDKRNTEAFF.

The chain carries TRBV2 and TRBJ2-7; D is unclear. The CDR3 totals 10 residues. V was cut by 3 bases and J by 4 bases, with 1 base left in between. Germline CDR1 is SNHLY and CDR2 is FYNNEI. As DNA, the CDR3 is TGTGCCAGCAGTGATTACGAGCAGTACTTC. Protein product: CASSDYEQYF. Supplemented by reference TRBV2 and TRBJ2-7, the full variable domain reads EPEVTQTPSHQVTQMGQEVILRCVPISNHLYFYWYRQILGQKVEFLVSFYNNEISEKSEIFDDQFSVERPDGSNFTLKIRSTKLEDSAMYFCASSDYEQYFGPGTRLTVT.

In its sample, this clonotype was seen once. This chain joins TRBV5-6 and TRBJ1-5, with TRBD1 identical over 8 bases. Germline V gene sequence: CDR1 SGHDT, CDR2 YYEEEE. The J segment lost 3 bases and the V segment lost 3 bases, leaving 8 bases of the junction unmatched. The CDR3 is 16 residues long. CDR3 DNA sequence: TGTGCCAGCAGCTGGGGCCCGGGACAGGACAATCAGCCCCAGCATTTT. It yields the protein CASSWGPGQDNQPQHF.

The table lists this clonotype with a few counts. CDR3 sequence reads: CASSYIQGRFSYEQYF. The CDR3 DNA reads TGTGCCAGCAGTTACATCCAGGGAAGGTTCTCCTACGAGCAGTACTTC. This chain uses TRBV6-2 or TRBV6-3 with TRBJ2-7; possibly TRBD1 for D (5 bases). Germline CDR1 reads MNHEY; CDR2 reads SVGEGT. The germline V and J ends were trimmed by 2 bases and 0 bases, with 14 bases remaining between them. The CDR3 is 16 residues long.

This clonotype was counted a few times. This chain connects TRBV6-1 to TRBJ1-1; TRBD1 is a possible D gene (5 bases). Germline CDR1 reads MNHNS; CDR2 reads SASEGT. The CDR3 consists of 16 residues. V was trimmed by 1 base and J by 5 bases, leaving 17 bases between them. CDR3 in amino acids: CASSEGSGTWGTEAFF. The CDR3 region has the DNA TGTGCCAGCAGTGAAGGTTCGGGGACTTGGGGGACTGAAGCTTTCTTT.

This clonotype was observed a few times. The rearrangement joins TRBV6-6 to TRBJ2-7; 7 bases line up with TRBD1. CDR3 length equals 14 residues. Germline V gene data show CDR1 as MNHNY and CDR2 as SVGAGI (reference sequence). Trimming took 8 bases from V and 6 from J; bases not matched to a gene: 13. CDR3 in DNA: TGTGCCAGCTATTCGGGGACAGCAAACCCCGAGCAGTACTTC. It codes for CASYSGTANPEQYF.

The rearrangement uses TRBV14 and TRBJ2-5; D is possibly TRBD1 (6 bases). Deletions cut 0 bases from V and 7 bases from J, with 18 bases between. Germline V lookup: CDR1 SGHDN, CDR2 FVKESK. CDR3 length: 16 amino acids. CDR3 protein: CASSQEAGVNRWTQYF. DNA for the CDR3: TGTGCCAGCAGCCAAGAGGCAGGGGTCAACAGATGGACCCAGTACTTC.

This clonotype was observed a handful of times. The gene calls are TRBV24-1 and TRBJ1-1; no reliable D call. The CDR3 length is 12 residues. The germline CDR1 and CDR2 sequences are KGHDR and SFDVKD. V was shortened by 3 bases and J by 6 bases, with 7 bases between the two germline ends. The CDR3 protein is CATSDGLSEAFF. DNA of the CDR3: TGTGCCACCAGTGATGGGTTGTCTGAAGCTTTCTTT.